This TCR beta chain was recovered during a study of blood T cell repertoires in COVID-19 (dated by TCRdb to 2018 to 2021). In terms of the full investigation: Samples from collaborators originated in the United States, Italy and Spain and spanned both the acute and convalescent phases of COVID-19. The repertoires were made available in a free public database intended to serve as a resource for research on the immune response to SARS-CoV-2. Deeply sampled blood TCRbeta repertoires from subjects exposed to, actively infected with, or recovered from COVID-19 were included in the dataset. Where available, HLA class I and class II types were taken from metadata supplied by the sample provider and were not determined by assay-based typing. The samples were drawn from the first 160 participants of the ongoing ImmuneRACE study and from some 1,300 subjects provided by 6 global collaborators. The prospective study material was composed of cDNA or gDNA derived from T cells, B-cell-depleted T cells, or PBMCs. A de-identified subject ID, COVID-19 status, age in years and sex were almost always included in the sample metadata.

The immunoSEQ Assay, a bias-controlled multiplex PCR, was used to amplify TCRbeta CDR3 regions from genomic DNA. On the study's bioinformatics: Nucleated cell counts per sample were estimated from amplification of reference gene primers within the assay. To quantify the absolute abundance of each unique TCRbeta CDR3 rearrangement, sequence reads were collapsed and filtered. For each sample, productive Simpson clonality was calculated as the square root of Simpson's diversity index over productive rearrangements. TCRdb provides this immuneACCESS table in a form limited to in-frame rearrangements. Some clones are lacking; in checked studies, under half of them reflect an unresolved V gene, and why the rest are absent is not known. The V and J calls and clone size come from that table; D and trimming were worked out from the DNA. The sample table contains roughly 91,000 clones; only one count was recorded for 65% to 85% of them. Of the sample, around 2% falls within the top ten clones.

As regards this clone: Its recognized antigen is unknown. One base away there is no much larger clone; base qualities are not given.

General findings and caveats noted by the study authors: Clinical and demographic metadata were provided uncurated, with the amount varying by source and participant.

The collaborating institutions used their own protocols to collect whole blood in K2EDTA tubes. For TCRbeta analysis, collaborator samples were shipped as frozen whole blood, as isolated PBMCs, or as DNA extracted from either sample type. The CDR3 covers 17 residues, taking in both the cysteine and the phenylalanine. Kept here is only the CDR3 DNA, which spans 51 bases and is read in frame from base 1. Via the germline V gene (reference sequence), CDR1 is LNHDA and CDR2 SQIVND. V is pruned by 2 bases and J by 2 bases, leaving 7 bases of the junction without a gene match. This receptor chain uses TRBV19 and TRBJ2-1; 9 of the junction bases match TRBD1. This sequence originates from a man in his 70s with active or convalescent COVID-19. The sample taken for sequencing was peripheral blood. CDR3 sequence: CASSIRVGTGTYNEQFF. At the DNA level, the sequence is TGTGCCAGTAGTATAAGAGTAGGGACAGGGACCTACAATGAGCAGTTCTTC.